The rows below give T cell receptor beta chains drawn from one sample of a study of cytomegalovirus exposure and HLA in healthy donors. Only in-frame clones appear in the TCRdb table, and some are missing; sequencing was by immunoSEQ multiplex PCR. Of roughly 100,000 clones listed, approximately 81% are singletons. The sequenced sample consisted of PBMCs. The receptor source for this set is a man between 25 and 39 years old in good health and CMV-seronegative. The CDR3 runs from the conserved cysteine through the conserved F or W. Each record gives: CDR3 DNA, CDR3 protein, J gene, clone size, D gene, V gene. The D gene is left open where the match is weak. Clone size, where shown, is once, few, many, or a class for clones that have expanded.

TGCGCCAGCAGCCAAGTTACTAGCGGGAGTCTTCTGTACAATGAGCAGTTCTTC | CASSQVTSGSLLYNEQFF | TRBJ2-1 | NA | TRBD2 | TRBV4-1
TGTGCCAGCAGCTTAGTTTCCGGGGATCAGCCCCAGCATTTT | CASSLVSGDQPQHF | TRBJ1-5 | NA | NA | TRBV7-6
TGTGCCAGCAGTCTATACAATGAGCAGTTCTTC | CASSLYNEQFF | TRBJ2-1 | NA | NA | TRBV27
TGTGCCAGCAGCGTAGCGGGACAGAACACTGAAGCTTTCTTT | CASSVAGQNTEAFF | TRBJ1-1 | NA | NA | TRBV9
TGTGCCAGCAGTTTACCAGGGGGTTCCTACGAGCAGTACTTC | CASSLPGGSYEQYF | TRBJ2-7 | NA | TRBD1 | TRBV28
TGTGCCAGCTCACCGTTGGCAGGGCGCACCGGGGAGCTGTTTTTT | CASSPLAGRTGELFF | TRBJ2-2 | NA | NA | TRBV18
TGTGCCAGTCGATTAGAGGAAATCCGACAGGGTATCTATGGCTACACCTTC | CASRLEEIRQGIYGYTF | TRBJ1-2 | NA | TRBD1 | TRBV10-3
TGTGCCAGCAGCTTAGCGCTTCGGGGGTCCTATAATTCACCCCTCCACTTT | CASSLALRGSYNSPLHF | TRBJ1-6 | NA | NA | TRBV7-2
TGTGCCAGTAGTACATACCGGGACAGATGGAATGAAAAACTGTTTTTT | CASSTYRDRWNEKLFF | TRBJ1-4 | NA | TRBD1 | TRBV19
TGTGCCAGCAGCCTCTCCCCGGGACTAGCGTTAGACACCGGGGAGCTGTTTTTT | CASSLSPGLALDTGELFF | TRBJ2-2 | NA | TRBD2 | TRBV7-9
TGCGCCAGCAGCCAAGACATTAGGGGTTGGCAGTTCTTC | CASSQDIRGWQFF | TRBJ2-1 | NA | NA | TRBV4-3
TGCGCCAGCAGCCAGGGACAGGGGGCTAAGCAGTTCTTC | CASSQGQGAKQFF | TRBJ2-1 | NA | TRBD1 | TRBV4-1
TGTGCCAGCCACCGGGACAGGGGGCTCGGTACGCAGTATTTT | CASHRDRGLGTQYF | TRBJ2-3 | once | TRBD1 | TRBV18
TGTGCCAGCAGCGAGAGAACAGGGCCCCTCTATGGCTACACCTTC | CASSERTGPLYGYTF | TRBJ1-2 | NA | NA | TRBV9
TGTGCCAGCAGCTTATCCTCGGGGGCTAACTATGGCTACACCTTC | CASSLSSGANYGYTF | TRBJ1-2 | NA | NA | TRBV7-2
TGCGCCAGCAGCCAAGTTTATCCCGACAGGGGAGACACCGGGGAGCTGTTTTTT | CASSQVYPDRGDTGELFF | TRBJ2-2 | few | TRBD1 | TRBV4-3
TGTGCCAGCAGCTTAGAAGGCAGGGGTCCGTACGAGCAGTACTTC | CASSLEGRGPYEQYF | TRBJ2-7 | NA | NA | TRBV7-9